This is a list of T cell receptor beta chains from one sample in a study of cytomegalovirus exposure and HLA in healthy donors. This table comes from immunoSEQ multiplex PCR, and its TCRdb copy is limited to in-frame clones, with some not included. Of some 95,000 clones listed, about 70% are singletons. The specimen sequenced was PBMCs. These receptors all come from a female donor in good health and CMV-seronegative. CDR3s leave out the opening cysteine and the closing phenylalanine or tryptophan. D genes are given only for firm matches. A row's size may be missing; if present it is once, few, many or a size class.

clone size: NA; D gene: NA; V gene: TRBV21-1; CDR3 protein: ASGGGTDTQY
clone size: NA; D gene: TRBD2; V gene: TRBV28; CDR3 protein: GSGEILSTDTQY
clone size: NA; D gene: NA; V gene: TRBV25-1; CDR3 protein: ASSETAKQETQY
clone size: NA; D gene: TRBD1; V gene: TRBV6-6; CDR3 protein: ASSYGGQGPYEQY
clone size: few; D gene: NA; V gene: TRBV12-5; CDR3 protein: ASGRDRIETEAF
clone size: few; D gene: NA; V gene: TRBV9; CDR3 protein: ASSVGGISYNEQF
clone size: NA; D gene: NA; V gene: TRBV4-3; CDR3 protein: ASSQDSGGWGYT
clone size: NA; D gene: TRBD1; V gene: TRBV5-1; CDR3 protein: ASSFSGQGNTIY
clone size: NA; D gene: TRBD2; V gene: TRBV6-1; CDR3 protein: ASSEAGGSTGELF
clone size: few; D gene: NA; V gene: TRBV29-1; CDR3 protein: SVETNSNEQF
clone size: NA; D gene: NA; V gene: TRBV7-2; CDR3 protein: ASSLDPFRQARAF
clone size: NA; D gene: NA; V gene: TRBV27; CDR3 protein: ASSFDSYSNQPQH
clone size: few; D gene: TRBD1; V gene: TRBV27; CDR3 protein: ASSRGTGRDLPQH
clone size: NA; D gene: NA; V gene: TRBV6-5; CDR3 protein: ASSSGRFYEQY
clone size: NA; D gene: NA; V gene: TRBV9; CDR3 protein: ASSVVAASYNEQF
clone size: NA; D gene: NA; V gene: TRBV18; CDR3 protein: ASSTVPRDFYNEQF
clone size: few; D gene: TRBD1; V gene: TRBV5-1; CDR3 protein: ASSPLTGERSGANVLT
clone size: NA; D gene: NA; V gene: TRBV29-1; CDR3 protein: SVEGDGTNEQF
clone size: NA; D gene: NA; V gene: TRBV7-2; CDR3 protein: ASSLASRGTAEAF
clone size: NA; D gene: TRBD1; V gene: TRBV15; CDR3 protein: ATSRGNRDRSGYT
clone size: NA; D gene: NA; V gene: TRBV30; CDR3 protein: AWSVGQATTNEKLF
clone size: NA; D gene: NA; V gene: TRBV11-3; CDR3 protein: ASSLSGETTDTQY
clone size: NA; D gene: TRBD2; V gene: TRBV7-2; CDR3 protein: ASSLGTSVRNEQF
clone size: NA; D gene: TRBD2; V gene: TRBV27; CDR3 protein: ASGGLAGKTGELF
clone size: NA; D gene: NA; V gene: TRBV6-1; CDR3 protein: ASSEAGDYTGELF
clone size: few; D gene: TRBD1; V gene: TRBV7-8; CDR3 protein: ASSLQGAGTDTQY
clone size: NA; D gene: NA; V gene: TRBV4-1; CDR3 protein: ASSQDPGSRGLWDQPQH
clone size: NA; D gene: TRBD2; V gene: TRBV7-2; CDR3 protein: DSSLARGSGRLETQY
clone size: NA; D gene: NA; V gene: TRBV23-1; CDR3 protein: ASSQSVPQNTEAF
clone size: NA; D gene: NA; V gene: TRBV6-5; CDR3 protein: ASSGGRTNTGELF
clone size: few; D gene: NA; V gene: TRBV6-1; CDR3 protein: ASSEAASWETQY
clone size: NA; D gene: NA; V gene: TRBV11-1; CDR3 protein: ASSYREGEQY
clone size: NA; D gene: NA; V gene: TRBV10-3; CDR3 protein: AISDRKGKGAGELF
clone size: once; D gene: TRBD1; V gene: TRBV9; CDR3 protein: ASSSTGTVIRDNEQF
clone size: NA; D gene: TRBD2; V gene: TRBV4-2; CDR3 protein: ASSPELAGGAYNEQF
clone size: NA; D gene: TRBD1; V gene: TRBV28; CDR3 protein: ASQQGPYEQY
clone size: NA; D gene: TRBD1; V gene: TRBV7-9; CDR3 protein: ASSPDRASGNTIY
clone size: NA; D gene: TRBD2; V gene: TRBV6-5; CDR3 protein: ASTHAASGVEEQF
clone size: NA; D gene: NA; V gene: TRBV10-3; CDR3 protein: AISEQRGKGDTEAF
clone size: few; D gene: NA; V gene: TRBV19; CDR3 protein: ASSIGGGTEAF
clone size: NA; D gene: NA; V gene: TRBV27; CDR3 protein: ASSWSRRDTEAF
clone size: NA; D gene: NA; V gene: TRBV27; CDR3 protein: ASSSAGDPHYEQY
clone size: NA; D gene: NA; V gene: TRBV15; CDR3 protein: ATSVQLEAQPQH
clone size: NA; D gene: TRBD2; V gene: TRBV7-9; CDR3 protein: ASSLAREGREQY
clone size: NA; D gene: TRBD2; V gene: TRBV15; CDR3 protein: ATSGGTSKYNEQF
clone size: few; D gene: NA; V gene: TRBV30; CDR3 protein: ASEDGPNEKLF
clone size: few; D gene: NA; V gene: TRBV30; CDR3 protein: AWSEEGNEKLF
clone size: few; D gene: NA; V gene: TRBV2; CDR3 protein: ASSEEWAGEKNIQY
clone size: NA; D gene: NA; V gene: TRBV11-2; CDR3 protein: ASSVSGYNEQF
clone size: NA; D gene: TRBD2; V gene: TRBV7-7; CDR3 protein: ASSFLAGGPGTQY
clone size: once; D gene: NA; V gene: TRBV11-3; CDR3 protein: ASSLGGVGQPQH